Presented here are 14 T cell receptor beta chains from one specimen sequenced in a study of OX40 agonist ivuxolimab in advanced cancers. TCRdb keeps only in-frame clones here, not all; method: immunoSEQ multiplex PCR. This sample has about 99,000 clones, with roughly 95% found just once. Material: CD4+ or CD8+ T cells sorted from blood, obtained in a trial of the OX40 agonist ivuxolimab. All receptors come from an adult with an advanced solid tumor such as melanoma, head and neck, liver or kidney cancer.

The chain employs TRBV7-6 and TRBJ2-5; perhaps TRBD2 as D (6 bases). Germline values: CDR1 SGHVS, CDR2 FNYEAQ. The CDR3 length is 18 residues. Trimming cost V 1 base and J 5 bases, with 23 bases left between them. The CDR3 sequence is CASSLEFGGSDSMETQYF. CDR3 DNA: TGTGCCAGCAGCTTAGAGTTCGGGGGTTCAGATTCGATGGAGACCCAGTACTTC.

In DNA, the CDR3 is TGTGCCACCACACAAATGGGGACACCCCCAGTCGAGCAGTACTTC. This encodes CATTQMGTPPVEQYF. The chain links TRBV13 to TRBJ2-7, with a tentative D call TRBD1 (6 bases). Germline V gene lookup returns CDR1 PRHDT and CDR2 FYEKMQ (reference sequence). The CDR3 consists of 15 residues. Trimming removed 10 bases from V and 6 bases from J, with 25 bases in between.

Only one count was recorded for this clone. The J gene is TRBJ1-2, the V gene TRBV29-1; D not resolved. Germline V lookup: CDR1 SQVTM, CDR2 ANQGSEA. This CDR3 comprises 11 residues. V was pared by 4 bases and J by 4 bases, with 7 bases between. For the CDR3, the DNA is TGCAGCGTTGGAGGCGGCTATGGCTACACCTTC. Translation: CSVGGGYGYTF.

The rearrangement links TRBV14 to TRBJ2-3; D is possibly TRBD1 (6 bases). This CDR3 has 16 residues. In germline, CDR1 is SGHDN, CDR2 FVKESK. Trimming took off 3 bases at V and 2 bases at J, with 15 bases between the two ends. The CDR3 nucleotides read TGTGCCAGCAGCCACGGGACACCCTCTTACACAGATACGCAGTATTTT. This encodes CASSHGTPSYTDTQYF.

The rearrangement uses TRBV27 and TRBJ2-1; no clear D gene. Per the germline V gene, CDR1 is MNHEY and CDR2 is SMNVEV (reference sequence). The CDR3 loop spans 13 amino acids. V dropped 3 bases and J dropped 2 bases, with 5 bases sitting between them. Here the CDR3 reads CASSFSAYNEQFF. In DNA, the CDR3 is TGTGCCAGCAGTTTCTCAGCCTACAATGAGCAGTTCTTC.

This chain links TRBV15 with TRBJ2-3; D is uncertain. Germline V gives CDR1 LNHNV, CDR2 YYDKDF (reference sequence). With 1 base removed from V and 3 bases from J, the gap between germline ends came to 2 bases. The CDR3 length is 12 residues. For the CDR3, the DNA is TGTGCCACCAGCAGAGTAACAGATACGCAGTATTTT. As protein: CATSRVTDTQYF.

The gene calls are TRBV5-5 and TRBJ1-2; possible D gene TRBD1, 6 bases. Germline V gene data show CDR1 as SGHKS and CDR2 as YYEKEE (reference sequence). The CDR3 length is 14 residues. V lost 1 base, J lost 4 bases, and 11 bases lay in between. As DNA, the CDR3 is TGTGCCAGCAGCTTGCCGGACAGATCCTATGGCTACACCTTC. Amino acid sequence: CASSLPDRSYGYTF.

The rearrangement uses TRBV29-1 and TRBJ1-1; no definite D call. The CDR3 spans 12 residues. With 6 bases removed from V and 0 bases from J, the gap between germline ends came to 8 bases. CDR1 and CDR2 from the germline V gene are SQVTM and ANQGSEA. The CDR3 reads CSVQLLNTEAFF. The DNA of the CDR3 is TGCAGCGTCCAGCTCTTGAACACTGAAGCTTTCTTT.

The chain joins TRBV5-4 to TRBJ1-2, with 7 bases that match TRBD1. Germline assignment: CDR1 SGHNT and CDR2 YYREEE (reference sequence). This CDR3 is 14 amino acids long. V gave up 2 bases and J gave up 1 base; unmatched junction bases: 2. The CDR3 sequence: CASSFGTVNYGYTF. The CDR3 nucleotides read TGTGCCAGCAGCTTTGGGACAGTTAACTATGGCTACACCTTC.

This chain links TRBV28 with TRBJ1-5; the match to TRBD1 covers 11 bases. V shed 8 bases and J 2 bases; nucleotides not matched to a gene: 5. Germline CDR1 reads MDHEN; CDR2 reads SYDVKM. The CDR3 consists of 15 residues. CDR3 bases: TGTGCCAGCGGACAGGGGGCGTTCGGCAATCAGCCCCAGCATTTT. Translating gives CASGQGAFGNQPQHF.

The chain uses TRBV19 and TRBJ2-3; D possibly corresponds to TRBD1 (5 bases). Trimming left V 5 bases short and J 6 bases short, with 18 bases between. Germline assignment: CDR1 LNHDA and CDR2 SQIVND (reference sequence). The CDR3 sequence is 15 residues long. This CDR3 is CASSSSLGVKDTQYF. DNA for the CDR3: TGTGCCAGTAGTTCATCCCTAGGGGTGAAGGATACGCAGTATTTT.

The genes are TRBV5-6 and TRBJ2-7; a weak D match, TRBD1 (6 bases). Germline V gives CDR1 SGHDT, CDR2 YYEEEE. This CDR3 has 14 amino acids. The germline V and J ends were trimmed by 1 base and 1 base, with 9 bases remaining between them. The CDR3 reads CASSLTGLSYEQYF. DNA of the CDR3: TGTGCCAGCAGCTTGACAGGGCTATCCTACGAGCAGTACTTC. Together with reference TRBV5-6 and TRBJ2-7, the CDR3 gives the full variable domain: DAGVTQSPTHLIKTRGQQVTLRCSPKSGHDTVSWYQQALGQGPQFIFQYYEEEERQRGNFPDRFSGHQFPNYSSELNVNALLLGDSALYLCASSLTGLSYEQYFGPGTRLTVT.

The chain combines TRBV28 with TRBJ2-7; D not resolved. CDR3 length equals 11 residues. Trimming took off 8 bases at V and 6 bases at J, with 11 bases between the two ends. Germline values: CDR1 MDHEN, CDR2 SYDVKM. CDR3 nucleotides: TGTGCCAGCCGGCTCGGTCCCGAGCAGTACTTC. It yields the protein CASRLGPEQYF. Full variable domain (remainder filled in from reference TRBV28 and TRBJ2-7): DVKVTQSSRYLVKRTGEKVFLECVQDMDHENMFWYRQDPGLGLRLIYFSYDVKMKEKGDIPEGYSVSREKKERFSLILESASTNQTSMYLCASRLGPEQYFGPGTRLTVT.

This chain uses TRBV18 with TRBJ1-1; D unresolved. This CDR3 has 15 residues. The germline CDR1 and CDR2 sequences are KGHSH and LQKENI. The V and J ends lost 3 bases and 0 bases respectively, with 11 bases between them. CDR3 protein: CASSPPAAVNTEAFF. The CDR3 nucleotides are TGTGCCAGCTCACCCCCGGCAGCTGTGAACACTGAAGCTTTCTTT.